The 7 T cell receptor beta chains listed next were all sequenced from one sample in a study of T cells in Graves' hyperthyroidism and ophthalmopathy. What was amplified from RNA transcripts were TCR beta CDR3 regions. Initially, a first-round RT-PCR of the TCR CDR3 employed the HTBI primer set. MiXCR was run by TCRdb on the multiplex PCR reads, yielding one entry per CDR3 protein. The repertoire holds 300,000 to 450,000 distinct CDR3 sequences, with around 14% as singletons. The specimen was blood. Source of these receptors: a woman in her twenties or thirties with Graves' hyperthyroidism.

The chain combines TRBV4-1 with TRBJ1-5, with 8 bases fitting TRBD1. The CDR3 is made up of 16 amino acids. Trimming removed 2 bases from V and 6 bases from J; junction bases left unmatched: 9. The germline CDR1 and CDR2 sequences are MGHRA and YSYEKL. The DNA of the CDR3 is TGCGCCAGCAGCCAACGCCGGACAGGGTTAGGTCAGCCCCAGCATTTT. This encodes CASSQRRTGLGQPQHF.

The CDR3 loop is CASSFITGNTIYF. The CDR3 coding sequence is TGTGCCAGCAGTTTCATCACTGGAAACACCATATATTTT. J is TRBJ1-3 and V is TRBV12-3 or TRBV12-4; D remains unclear. The V gene lost 3 bases and the J gene lost 2 bases, with 5 bases spanning the gap. The CDR3 runs to 13 residues.

This clonotype came up many times. The V and J genes are TRBV27 and TRBJ2-1; TRBD2 agrees at 9 bases. After removal of 8 bases from V and 8 bases from J, the junction contained 10 bases not matched to a gene. Looked up from germline, CDR1 is MNHEY and CDR2 is SMNVEV (reference sequence). The CDR3 consists of 14 residues. The CDR3 spells CASGQPLAGHEQFF. The CDR3 region has the DNA TGTGCCAGCGGCCAACCTCTAGCGGGACATGAGCAGTTCTTC.

The chain is built from TRBV20-1 and TRBJ2-7; weak D call: TRBD1 (5 bases). The CDR3 has 13 amino acids. V was clipped by 2 bases and J by 0 bases, with 8 bases between them. Germline assignment: CDR1 DFQATT and CDR2 SNEGSKA (reference sequence). The CDR3 nucleotides are TGCAGTGCTAGAACAGGAACCTCCTACGAGCAGTACTTC. Translated: CSARTGTSYEQYF.

In its sample, this clonotype was seen a few times. The DNA of the CDR3 is TGTGCCAGCAGTACCCAGGGGCTCACAGATACGCAGTATTTT. It yields the protein CASSTQGLTDTQYF. The chain is built from TRBV6-1 and TRBJ2-3; TRBD1 might be the D (6 bases). The CDR3 sequence is 14 residues long. With 5 bases removed from V and 2 bases from J, the gap between germline ends came to 11 bases. Germline CDR1 and CDR2: MNHNS and SASEGT.

This chain connects TRBV7-9 to TRBJ2-1, with D perhaps TRBD2 (5 bases). Trimming pared 6 bases from V and 1 base from J, leaving 16 bases between. The CDR3 spans 16 residues. CDR1 is SEHNR and CDR2 is FQNEAQ in the germline V gene (reference sequence). CDR3 nucleotides: TGTGCCAGCAGTCTACGGGAAAAACCTTCCTACAATGAGCAGTTCTTC. Its translation: CASSLREKPSYNEQFF.

This clonotype appeared many times. This sequence joins TRBV28 and TRBJ2-6; 7 positions match TRBD2. Trimming cost V 4 bases and J 0 bases; bases outside gene matches: 9. Looked up from germline, CDR1 is MDHEN and CDR2 is SYDVKM. This CDR3 comprises 18 residues. The CDR3 DNA reads TGTGCCAGCAGTTCCGGGACTAAGCCCCTCTCTGGGGCCAACGTCCTGACTTTC. Translation gives CASSSGTKPLSGANVLTF.